This TCR beta chain was obtained from a study of blood T cell repertoires in COVID-19. Sequencing was performed with immunoSEQ multiplex PCR; in TCRdb, only in-frame clones are kept and a portion is missing. Of about 94,000 clones listed, about 80% are singletons. Germline V lookup: CDR1 SGHRS, CDR2 YFSETQ. The germline V and J ends were trimmed by 0 bases and 4 bases, with 7 bases remaining between them. The CDR3 spans 13 residues. Only one count was recorded for this clone. This chain connects TRBV5-1 to TRBJ1-2; D possibly corresponds to TRBD1 (5 bases). The sample consisted of peripheral blood. The clonotype was recovered from a human donor in a cohort sampled during active COVID-19. The CDR3 DNA reads as TGCGCCAGCAGCTTGGGACAGCCCTATGGCTACACCTTC. Amino acid sequence: CASSLGQPYGYTF.